These 5 T cell receptor beta chains share one sample of origin, sequenced in a study of OX40 agonist ivuxolimab in advanced cancers. Some clones are missing from TCRdb's copy, which holds only in-frame ones; the method was immunoSEQ multiplex PCR. This sample has 23,000 or so clones, with about 77% found just once. The sequencing here drew on CD4+ or CD8+ T cells sorted from blood, taken in a trial of the OX40 agonist ivuxolimab. The source of these receptors is an adult with an advanced solid tumor such as melanoma, head and neck, liver or kidney cancer.

This chain links TRBV7-9 with TRBJ1-3, with D tentatively TRBD1 (5 bases). V was shortened by 1 base and J by 2 bases, with 6 bases between the two germline ends. This CDR3 contains 14 residues. CDR1 and CDR2 from the germline V gene are SEHNR and FQNEAQ (reference sequence). The CDR3 nucleotides read TGTGCCAGCAGCTTAGAACAGGCTGGAAACACCATATATTTT. It codes for CASSLEQAGNTIYF.

J is TRBJ1-4 and V is TRBV19; D perhaps matches TRBD1 (5 bases). The CDR3 has 14 amino acids. The V end was cut by 5 bases, the J end by 4 bases, with 11 bases between. Germline V gene data show CDR1 as LNHDA and CDR2 as SQIVND (reference sequence). The CDR3 is CASSAGIDNEKLFF. The CDR3 DNA reads TGTGCCAGTAGTGCAGGGATAGATAATGAAAAACTGTTTTTT.

This chain connects TRBV6-1 to TRBJ1-2; 9 bases match TRBD1. Germline loops: CDR1 MNHNS, CDR2 SASEGT. CDR3 size: 12 residues. J was trimmed by 6 bases and V by 6 bases; bases with no gene match: 2. Here the CDR3 reads CASSGDRDGYTF. The CDR3 DNA reads TGTGCCAGCAGCGGGGACAGGGATGGCTACACCTTC.

The chain uses TRBV28 and TRBJ1-2, with D perhaps TRBD1 (5 bases). Germline CDR1 reads MDHEN; CDR2 reads SYDVKM. Trimming pared 3 bases from V and 6 bases from J, leaving 17 bases between. The CDR3 is 15 amino acids. Here the CDR3 DNA reads TGTGCCAGCAGTTTTATCCGGTCAGGGACGGATGGCTACACCTTC. This translates into CASSFIRSGTDGYTF.

The chain couples TRBV6-6 to TRBJ2-5, with D unresolved. Between the trimmed V and J ends, which lost 8 bases and 5 bases, there was a span of 9 bases. In germline, CDR1 is MNHNY, CDR2 SVGAGI (reference sequence). The CDR3 runs to 11 residues. As DNA, the CDR3 is TGTGCCAGCCTCGGGTGGGAGACCCAGTACTTC. Residues: CASLGWETQYF.